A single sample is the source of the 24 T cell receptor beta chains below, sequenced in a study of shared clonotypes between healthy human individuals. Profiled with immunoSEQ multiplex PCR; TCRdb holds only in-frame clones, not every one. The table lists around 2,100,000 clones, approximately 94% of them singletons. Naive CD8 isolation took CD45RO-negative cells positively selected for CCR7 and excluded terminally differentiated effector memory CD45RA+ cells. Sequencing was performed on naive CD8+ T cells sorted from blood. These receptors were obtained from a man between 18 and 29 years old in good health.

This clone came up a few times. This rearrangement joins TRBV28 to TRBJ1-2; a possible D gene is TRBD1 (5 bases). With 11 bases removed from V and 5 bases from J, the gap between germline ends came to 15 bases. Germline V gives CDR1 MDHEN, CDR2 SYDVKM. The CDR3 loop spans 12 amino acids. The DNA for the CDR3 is TGTGCCGAGTGGGGGAGTAGATATGGCTACACCTTC. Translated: CAEWGSRYGYTF.

The CDR3 protein is CATLGPGGSTDTQYF. The CDR3 DNA reads TGTGCCACCCTTGGACCGGGGGGGAGCACAGATACGCAGTATTTT. This chain connects TRBV19 to TRBJ2-3; 8 nucleotides match TRBD2. The CDR3 length is 15 residues. The germline V gene encodes CDR1 LNHDA and CDR2 SQIVND (reference sequence). The V gene end was trimmed by 10 bases and the J gene end by 0 bases; junction bases not matched to a gene: 9.

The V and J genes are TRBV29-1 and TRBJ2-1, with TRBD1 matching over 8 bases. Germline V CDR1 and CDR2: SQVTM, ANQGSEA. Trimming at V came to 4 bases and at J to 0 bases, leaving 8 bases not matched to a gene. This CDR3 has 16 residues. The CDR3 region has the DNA TGCAGCGTTGGGAATGGGACAGGTCGCTCCTACAATGAGCAGTTCTTC. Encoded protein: CSVGNGTGRSYNEQFF.

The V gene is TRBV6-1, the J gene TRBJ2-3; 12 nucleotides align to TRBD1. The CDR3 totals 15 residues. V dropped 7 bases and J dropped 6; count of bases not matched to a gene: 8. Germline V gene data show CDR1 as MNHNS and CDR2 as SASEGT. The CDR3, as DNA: TGTGCCAGCAACGCCGGGACAGGGGGCCCCGATACGCAGTATTTT. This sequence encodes CASNAGTGGPDTQYF.

The CDR3 region has the DNA TGTGCCATCAGTGATGGGGATGGCTACACCTTC. The encoded protein is CAISDGDGYTF. The chain uses TRBV10-3 and TRBJ1-2; D call uncertain. Germline V gene data show CDR1 as ENHRY and CDR2 as SYGVKD. This CDR3 has 11 amino acids. Trimming left V 3 bases short and J 6 bases short, with 5 bases between.

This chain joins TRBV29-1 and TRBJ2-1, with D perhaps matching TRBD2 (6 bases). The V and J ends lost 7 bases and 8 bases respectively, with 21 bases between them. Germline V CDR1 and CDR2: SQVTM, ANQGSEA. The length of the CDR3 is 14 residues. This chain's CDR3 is CSAAGFYRIDEQFF. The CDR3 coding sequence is TGCAGCGCGGCGGGATTTTATAGAATTGATGAGCAGTTCTTC.

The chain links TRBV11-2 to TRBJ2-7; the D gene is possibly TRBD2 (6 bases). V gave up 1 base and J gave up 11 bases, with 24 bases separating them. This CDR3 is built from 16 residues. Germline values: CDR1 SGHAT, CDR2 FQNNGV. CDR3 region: CASSLAVPGLGFNEYF. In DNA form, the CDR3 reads TGTGCCAGCAGCTTAGCAGTACCGGGACTCGGGTTTAATGAGTACTTC.

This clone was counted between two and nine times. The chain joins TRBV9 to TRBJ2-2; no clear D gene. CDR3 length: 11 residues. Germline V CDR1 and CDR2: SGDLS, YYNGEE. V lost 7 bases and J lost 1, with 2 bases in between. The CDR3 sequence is CASGNTGELFF. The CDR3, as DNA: TGTGCCAGCGGGAACACCGGGGAGCTGTTTTTT.

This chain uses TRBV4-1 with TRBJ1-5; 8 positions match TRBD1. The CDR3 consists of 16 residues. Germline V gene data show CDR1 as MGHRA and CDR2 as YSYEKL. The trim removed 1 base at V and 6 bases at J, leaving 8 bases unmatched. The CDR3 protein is CASSQAGTGIGQPQHF. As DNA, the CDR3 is TGCGCCAGCAGCCAAGCCGGGACAGGAATAGGTCAGCCCCAGCATTTT.

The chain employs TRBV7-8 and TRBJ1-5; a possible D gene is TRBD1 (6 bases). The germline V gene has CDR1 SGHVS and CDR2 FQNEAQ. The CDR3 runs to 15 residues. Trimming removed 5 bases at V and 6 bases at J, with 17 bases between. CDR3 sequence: CASSLMEQGVQPQHF. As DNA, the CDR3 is TGTGCCAGCAGCCTAATGGAACAGGGTGTTCAGCCCCAGCATTTT.

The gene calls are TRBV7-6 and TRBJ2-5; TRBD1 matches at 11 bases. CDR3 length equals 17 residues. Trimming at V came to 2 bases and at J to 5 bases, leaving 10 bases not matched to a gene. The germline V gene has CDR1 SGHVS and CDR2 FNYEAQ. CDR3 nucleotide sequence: TGTGCCAGCAGCTTAAGGACAGGGGGCTTGAGTCAGGAGACCCAGTACTTC. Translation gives CASSLRTGGLSQETQYF.

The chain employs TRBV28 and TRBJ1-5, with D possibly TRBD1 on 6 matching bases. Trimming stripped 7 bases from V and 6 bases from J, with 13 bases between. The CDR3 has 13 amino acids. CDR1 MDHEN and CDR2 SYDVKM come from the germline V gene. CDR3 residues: CASIEGDGQPQHF. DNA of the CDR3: TGTGCCAGCATAGAGGGGGACGGTCAGCCCCAGCATTTT.

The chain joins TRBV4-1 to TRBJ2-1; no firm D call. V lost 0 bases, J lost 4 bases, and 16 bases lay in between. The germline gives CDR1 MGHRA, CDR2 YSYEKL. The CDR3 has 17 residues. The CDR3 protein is CASSQDRVAPRYNEQFF. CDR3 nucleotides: TGCGCCAGCAGCCAAGATCGGGTCGCCCCGAGGTACAATGAGCAGTTCTTC.

The CDR3 here is CASSPGDRGINEQYF. The CDR3 DNA sequence: TGCGCCAGCAGCCCCGGGGACAGAGGGATCAACGAGCAGTACTTC. The rearrangement joins TRBV5-1 to TRBJ2-7, with 7 bases that match TRBD1. After removal of 4 bases from V and 5 bases from J, the junction contained 12 bases not matched to a gene. This CDR3 spans 15 amino acids. The germline gives CDR1 SGHRS, CDR2 YFSETQ.

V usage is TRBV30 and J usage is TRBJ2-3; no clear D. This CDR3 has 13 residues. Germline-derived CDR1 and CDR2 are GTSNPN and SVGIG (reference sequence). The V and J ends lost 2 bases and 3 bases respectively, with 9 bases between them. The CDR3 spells CAWSSSWTDTQYF. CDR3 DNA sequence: TGTGCCTGGAGTAGTAGTTGGACAGATACGCAGTATTTT.

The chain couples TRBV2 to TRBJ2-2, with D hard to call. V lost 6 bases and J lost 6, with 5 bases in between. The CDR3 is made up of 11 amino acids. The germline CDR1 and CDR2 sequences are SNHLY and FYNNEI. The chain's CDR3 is CASRTSGELFF. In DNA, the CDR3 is TGTGCCAGCAGGACGTCCGGGGAGCTGTTTTTT.

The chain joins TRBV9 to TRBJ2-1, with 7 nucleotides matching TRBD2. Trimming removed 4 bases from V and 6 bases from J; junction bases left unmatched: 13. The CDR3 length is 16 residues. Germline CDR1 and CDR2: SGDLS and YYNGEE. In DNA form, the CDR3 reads TGTGCCAGCAGCCCTCCTCCCGGGACTACACTCAATGAGCAGTTCTTC. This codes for CASSPPPGTTLNEQFF.

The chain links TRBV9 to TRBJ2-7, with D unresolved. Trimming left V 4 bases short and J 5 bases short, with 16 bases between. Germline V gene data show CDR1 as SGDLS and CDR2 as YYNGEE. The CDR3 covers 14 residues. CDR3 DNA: TGTGCCAGCAGCCCCGGCGGTGGCGGCGACGAGCAGTACTTC. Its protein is CASSPGGGGDEQYF. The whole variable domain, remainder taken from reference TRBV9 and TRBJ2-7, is DSGVTQTPKHLITATGQRVTLRCSPRSGDLSVYWYQQSLDQGLQFLIQYYNGEERAKGNILERFSAQQFPDLHSELNLSSLELGDSALYFCASSPGGGGDEQYFGPGTRLTVT.

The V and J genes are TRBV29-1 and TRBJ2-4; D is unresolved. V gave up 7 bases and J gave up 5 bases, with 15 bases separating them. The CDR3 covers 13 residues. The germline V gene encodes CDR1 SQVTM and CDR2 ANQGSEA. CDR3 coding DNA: TGCAGCGCCCGGTCGTTACCAGAAAACATTCAGTACTTC. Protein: CSARSLPENIQYF.

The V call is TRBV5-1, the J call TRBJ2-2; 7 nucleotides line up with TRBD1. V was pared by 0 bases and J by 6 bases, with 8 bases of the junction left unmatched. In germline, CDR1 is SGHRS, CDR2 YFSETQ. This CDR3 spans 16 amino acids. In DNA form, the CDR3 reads TGCGCCAGCAGCTTGGTTCACAGGGGATTGTCCGGGGAGCTGTTTTTT. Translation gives CASSLVHRGLSGELFF. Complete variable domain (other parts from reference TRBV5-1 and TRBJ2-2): KAGVTQTPRYLIKTRGQQVTLSCSPISGHRSVSWYQQTPGQGLQFLFEYFSETQRNKGNFPGRFSGRQFSNSRSEMNVSTLELGDSALYLCASSLVHRGLSGELFFGEGSRLTVL.

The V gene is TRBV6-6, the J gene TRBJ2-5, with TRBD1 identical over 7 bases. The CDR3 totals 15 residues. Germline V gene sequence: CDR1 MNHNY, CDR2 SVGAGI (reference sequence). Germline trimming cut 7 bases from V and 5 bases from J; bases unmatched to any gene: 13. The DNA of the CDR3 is TGTGCCAGCATCCCCCGACAGGGCCGTGAGGAGACCCAGTACTTC. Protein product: CASIPRQGREETQYF.

CDR3 bases: TGTGCCAGCAGCCAGGATTCCTACAATGAGCAGTTCTTC. Protein product: CASSQDSYNEQFF. This sequence joins TRBV7-8 and TRBJ2-1; D is undetermined. V was clipped by 5 bases and J by 1 base, with 6 bases between them. The CDR3 runs 13 residues. In germline, CDR1 is SGHVS, CDR2 FQNEAQ.

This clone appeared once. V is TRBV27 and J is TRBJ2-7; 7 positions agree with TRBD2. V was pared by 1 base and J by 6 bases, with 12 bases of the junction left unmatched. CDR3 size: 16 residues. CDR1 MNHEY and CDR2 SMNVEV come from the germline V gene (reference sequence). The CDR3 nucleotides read TGTGCCAGCAGTTTATATATGGGGGAGGGATCCGGCGAGCAGTACTTC. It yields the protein CASSLYMGEGSGEQYF.

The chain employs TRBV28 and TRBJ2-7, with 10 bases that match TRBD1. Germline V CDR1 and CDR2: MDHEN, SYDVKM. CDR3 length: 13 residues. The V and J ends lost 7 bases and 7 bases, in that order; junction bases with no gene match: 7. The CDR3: CASTRQGAREQYF. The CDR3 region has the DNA TGTGCCAGCACCCGACAGGGGGCTAGGGAGCAGTACTTC. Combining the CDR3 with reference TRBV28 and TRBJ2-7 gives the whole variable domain DVKVTQSSRYLVKRTGEKVFLECVQDMDHENMFWYRQDPGLGLRLIYFSYDVKMKEKGDIPEGYSVSREKKERFSLILESASTNQTSMYLCASTRQGAREQYFGPGTRLTVT.